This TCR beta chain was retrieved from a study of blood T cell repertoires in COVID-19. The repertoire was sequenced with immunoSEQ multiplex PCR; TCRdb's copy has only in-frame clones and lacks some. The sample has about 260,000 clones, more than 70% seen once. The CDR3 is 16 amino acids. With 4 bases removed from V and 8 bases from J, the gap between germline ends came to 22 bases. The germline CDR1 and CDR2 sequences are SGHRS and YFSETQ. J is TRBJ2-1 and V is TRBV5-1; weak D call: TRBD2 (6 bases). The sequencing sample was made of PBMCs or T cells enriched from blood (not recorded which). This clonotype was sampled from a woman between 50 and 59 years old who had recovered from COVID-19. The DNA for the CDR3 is TGCGCCAGCAGCGGGGCTCCGGGACCCGGGGGTGATGAGCAGTTCTTC. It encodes CASSGAPGPGGDEQFF.